Each of the 21 T cell receptor beta chains below was sequenced from the same sample in a study of blood T cell repertoires in COVID-19. Profiled with immunoSEQ multiplex PCR; TCRdb holds only in-frame clones, not every one. This sample has about 480,000 clones, with approximately 86% found just once. What was sequenced was PBMCs or T cells enriched from blood (not recorded which). The receptors stem from a woman aged 60-75 years who had recovered from COVID-19.

The CDR3 is CASSIGGTGNGYTF. The CDR3 DNA reads as TGTGCCAGTAGTATAGGTGGGACAGGGAACGGCTACACCTTC. The chain combines TRBV19 with TRBJ1-2, with 9 bases that match TRBD1. Germline lookup yields CDR1 LNHDA and CDR2 SQIVND (reference sequence). After removal of 1 base from V and 8 bases from J, the junction contained 5 bases not matched to a gene. This CDR3 spans 14 amino acids.

This chain links TRBV4-1 with TRBJ2-7; 8 bases are a match to TRBD2. Germline CDR1 MGHRA, CDR2 YSYEKL. The ends lost 0 bases at V and 2 bases at J; junction bases unmatched: 18. This CDR3 has 20 amino acids. CDR3 loop: CASSQDFEGLDPISPYEQYV. CDR3 in DNA: TGCGCCAGCAGCCAAGATTTCGAGGGACTAGATCCCATTTCCCCCTACGAGCAGTACGTC.

The chain recombines TRBV6-5 with TRBJ2-1; 8 bases line up with TRBD1. Germline V gene data show CDR1 as MNHEY and CDR2 as SVGAGI. Losses at the gene ends were 9 bases for V and 8 bases for J; bases not matched to a gene: 9. The CDR3 is 13 residues long. CDR3 loop: CASKGQGRDEQFF. The CDR3 coding sequence is TGTGCCAGTAAAGGACAGGGTAGGGATGAGCAGTTCTTC.

The chain joins TRBV19 to TRBJ2-1; 11 nucleotides align to TRBD1. J gave up 4 bases and V 5 bases, and 10 bases lay outside the gene matches. The germline V gene encodes CDR1 LNHDA and CDR2 SQIVND (reference sequence). This CDR3 contains 17 residues. The CDR3 DNA reads TGTGCCAGTAGTGGAGGGACAGGGGGGGCCTATTACAATGAGCAGTTCTTC. Residues: CASSGGTGGAYYNEQFF. The full variable domain, in which reference TRBV19 and TRBJ2-1 provide the parts outside the CDR3, is DGGITQSPKYLFRKEGQNVTLSCEQNLNHDAMYWYRQDPGQGLRLIYYSQIVNDFQKGDIAEGYSVSREKKESFPLTVTSAQKNPTAFYLCASSGGTGGAYYNEQFFGPGTRLTVL.

The J gene is TRBJ2-7, the V gene TRBV5-1, with a weak D call TRBD1 (6 bases). Trimming removed 0 bases at V and 3 bases at J, with 16 bases between. The CDR3 is 16 residues long. The germline CDR1 and CDR2 sequences are SGHRS and YFSETQ. The CDR3 bases are TGCGCCAGCAGCTTGGAAGGGACACCGAATAGCTACGAGCAGTACTTC. Translating gives CASSLEGTPNSYEQYF.

The chain employs TRBV5-1 and TRBJ1-3, with TRBD1 matching over 7 bases. From germline, CDR1 is SGHRS and CDR2 YFSETQ. CDR3 length equals 16 residues. V shed 1 base and J 0 bases; nucleotides not matched to a gene: 4. CDR3 residues: CASSLQGGLSGNTIYF. CDR3 bases: TGCGCCAGCAGCTTGCAGGGGGGACTCTCTGGAAACACCATATATTTT.

Here the CDR3 reads CASSLMKGAYGYTF. CDR3 nucleotides: TGTGCCAGCAGCTTGATGAAGGGGGCTTATGGCTACACCTTC. V is TRBV5-5 and J is TRBJ1-2, with 7 nucleotides matching TRBD1. In germline, CDR1 is SGHKS, CDR2 YYEKEE (reference sequence). The CDR3 runs to 14 residues. Losses at the gene ends were 1 base for V and 5 bases for J; bases not matched to a gene: 5.

This clone was seen more than once but under ten times. The chain joins TRBV4-1 to TRBJ1-2; 7 bases line up with TRBD1. The CDR3 length is 14 residues. V trimming: 0 bases; J trimming: 3 bases; junction bases outside the gene matches: 1. Germline assignment: CDR1 MGHRA and CDR2 YSYEKL. CDR3 in DNA: TGCGCCAGCAGCCAAGAGGGGACAGACTATGGCTACACCTTC. Its translation is CASSQEGTDYGYTF.

The CDR3: CASSQGASPKAFF. The CDR3 bases are TGTGCCAGCAGCCAAGGTGCCAGTCCGAAAGCTTTCTTT. J is TRBJ1-1 and V is TRBV3-1 (or the pseudogene TRBV3-2); no reliable D call. CDR3 length: 13 residues. V was pared by 1 base and J by 9 bases, with 12 bases between. Germline V gene sequence: CDR1 LGHDT, CDR2 YNNKEL (reference sequence).

This clone has just one count. The rearrangement links TRBV19 to TRBJ1-2; no firm D call. The CDR3 is made up of 13 amino acids. Germline assignment: CDR1 LNHDA and CDR2 SQIVND (reference sequence). Trimming left V 5 bases short and J 4 bases short, with 11 bases between. DNA of the CDR3: TGTGCCAGTAGTGACGGGTCGCTCTATGGCTACACCTTC. Protein: CASSDGSLYGYTF.

J is TRBJ2-2 and V is TRBV11-2; a possible D gene is TRBD1 (6 bases). There are 15 residues in the CDR3. Trimming cost V 7 bases and J 5 bases, with 17 bases left between them. The V gene's germline CDR1 is SGHAT and CDR2 FQNNGV. CDR3 DNA sequence: TGTGCCAGCACAATAGAACAGGGCGGGACCGGGGAGCTGTTTTTT. Amino acids: CASTIEQGGTGELFF.

The chain recombines TRBV5-1 with TRBJ2-1; 8 positions agree with TRBD1. The CDR3 totals 14 residues. Looked up from germline, CDR1 is SGHRS and CDR2 is YFSETQ. With V trimmed by 7 bases and J by 2 bases, 5 bases remained unmatched. The CDR3 DNA sequence: TGCGCCAGCGGGGCACAGGGGGCCTACAATGAGCAGTTCTTC. As protein: CASGAQGAYNEQFF. Drawing the rest from reference TRBV5-1 and TRBJ2-1, the complete variable domain is KAGVTQTPRYLIKTRGQQVTLSCSPISGHRSVSWYQQTPGQGLQFLFEYFSETQRNKGNFPGRFSGRQFSNSRSEMNVSTLELGDSALYLCASGAQGAYNEQFFGPGTRLTVL.

The gene calls are TRBV3-1 (or the pseudogene TRBV3-2) and TRBJ1-2, with 7 bases that match TRBD1. The CDR3 is made up of 14 amino acids. Trimming took 5 bases from V and 7 from J; bases not matched to a gene: 10. CDR1 LGHDT and CDR2 YNNKEL come from the germline V gene (reference sequence). CDR3 region: CASSKEGARRGYTF. The CDR3 nucleotides are TGTGCCAGCAGCAAGGAGGGGGCTAGGCGTGGCTACACCTTC.

V and J are TRBV12-3 or TRBV12-4 and TRBJ1-2, with TRBD1 matching 7 bases. After removal of 4 bases from V and 5 bases from J, the junction contained 4 bases not matched to a gene. The CDR3 has 13 amino acids. The DNA of the CDR3 is TGTGCCAGCAGTTCGGGACAGACTTATGGCTACACCTTC. This codes for CASSSGQTYGYTF.

This chain joins TRBV28 and TRBJ1-4; 10 bases align to TRBD1. Germline V gives CDR1 MDHEN, CDR2 SYDVKM. V lost 4 bases to trimming and J lost 6 bases; unmatched junction nucleotides: 2. The CDR3 sequence is 14 residues long. CDR3 sequence (DNA): TGTGCCAGCAGTTCCGGGACAGGGGATGAAAAACTGTTTTTT. It encodes CASSSGTGDEKLFF.

The rearrangement uses TRBV10-3 and TRBJ1-3, with D possibly matching TRBD1 (5 bases). CDR1 ENHRY and CDR2 SYGVKD come from the germline V gene. CDR3 length: 16 amino acids. Trimming removed 3 bases at V and 0 bases at J, with 12 bases between. This chain's CDR3 is CAISESAGHSGNTIYF. CDR3 nucleotide sequence: TGTGCCATCAGTGAATCGGCAGGGCACTCTGGAAACACCATATATTTT.

J is TRBJ2-5 and V is TRBV6-4; D is possibly TRBD2 (6 bases). The CDR3 has 16 residues. With 0 bases removed from V and 3 bases from J, the gap between germline ends came to 14 bases. The V gene's germline CDR1 is MRHNA and CDR2 SNTAGT. The CDR3 loop is CASSDSAGTNKETQYF. DNA of the CDR3: TGTGCCAGCAGTGACTCGGCGGGGACGAATAAAGAGACCCAGTACTTC.

Remarks on this clone: Different DNA sequences within this sample yield the same CDR3. This rearrangement joins TRBV5-1 to TRBJ2-3, with a tentative D call TRBD2 (5 bases). The germline V gene has CDR1 SGHRS and CDR2 YFSETQ. Trimming removed 5 bases from V and 2 bases from J, with 9 bases in between. CDR3 size: 13 residues. CDR3 protein: CASSEGATDTQYF. The DNA of the CDR3 is TGCGCCAGCAGTGAGGGAGCCACAGATACGCAGTATTTT.

V and J are TRBV2 and TRBJ1-1, with 7 bases that match TRBD1. The CDR3 is 13 amino acids. Germline CDR1 is SNHLY and CDR2 is FYNNEI. V was pared by 5 bases and J by 7 bases, with 7 bases of the junction left unmatched. In DNA, the CDR3 is TGTGCCAGCAGTTCAAGGGGGCAGGGTGAAGCTTTCTTT. Protein product: CASSSRGQGEAFF.

The chain employs TRBV2 and TRBJ2-7; unclear D gene. CDR3 length: 15 residues. Germline CDR1 SNHLY, CDR2 FYNNEI. V was trimmed by 1 base and J by 2 bases, leaving 12 bases between them. CDR3: CASSEGLSYPYEQYF. In DNA, the CDR3 is TGTGCCAGCAGTGAAGGACTCTCCTACCCCTACGAGCAGTACTTC.

This clone was found a few times. This chain uses TRBV5-1 with TRBJ2-7, with a tentative D call TRBD1 (6 bases). V was shortened by 4 bases and J by 0 bases, with 11 bases between the two germline ends. The CDR3 consists of 14 residues. Germline CDR1 and CDR2: SGHRS and YFSETQ. This CDR3 reads CASSPGDVSYEQYV. CDR3 bases: TGCGCCAGCAGCCCAGGGGACGTCTCCTACGAGCAGTACGTC.